The clone carrying this T cell receptor beta chain turned up a few times. Its specificity is not known. Specified treatment: approximately nine-day PBMC culture with coronavirus spike peptide pools or control peptides (ViraFEST assay). After about eleven days of culture, CD4+ T cells were negatively selected. The CDR3 loop spans 10 amino acids. The sample comes from a study of vaccination and CD4 T cells after COVID-19. The study sequenced cultured CD4+ T cell DNA using the Oncomine TCR Beta short-read assay. Each CDR3 protein is one row after TCRdb ran MiXCR on the PCR reads. The table lists around 4,600 distinct CDR3 sequences, over 40% of them singletons.

J is TRBJ1-2 and V is TRBV21-1. TRBV21-1 constitutes a pseudogene. The sequencing sample was made of CD4+ T cells from blood, cultured in vitro. The TCR sequence derives from a human donor who had recovered from COVID-19. The CDR3 DNA is TGTGCCAGGCCTTCTTGTGGCTACACCTTC. Translation gives CARPSCGYTF.